What follows are 9 T cell receptor beta chains derived from one specimen sequenced in a study of blood T cell repertoires in COVID-19 (dated by TCRdb to about 2020). Receptor amplification or capture employed the immunoSEQ multiplex PCR assay. As stored in TCRdb, this immuneACCESS dataset retains in-frame rearrangements with V and J assigned. A fraction of the clones does not appear; measured against another copy, unresolved V genes explain less than half of the discrepancy, and the remainder lacks a known reason. The sample contains tens of thousands of clones, about 80% of them found a single time. The ten largest clones capture about 4% of the sample. The sample was peripheral blood. Source of these receptors: a woman in her forties or fifties with acute or convalescent COVID-19.

V is TRBV3-1 (or the pseudogene TRBV3-2) and J is TRBJ1-3, with a tentative D call TRBD1 (6 bases). CDR3 length: 14 residues. V lost 5 bases and J 4 bases, leaving 12 bases between the germline ends. Germline V gene lookup returns CDR1 LGHDT and CDR2 YNNKEL (reference sequence). The CDR3 sequence is CASSTTGWGNTIYF. The CDR3 nucleotides are TGTGCCAGCAGCACCACAGGGTGGGGAAACACCATATATTTT.

The gene calls are TRBV6-6 and TRBJ1-5, with a weak D call TRBD1 (5 bases). CDR1 is MNHNY and CDR2 is SVGAGI in the germline V gene (reference sequence). CDR3 length equals 16 residues. Trimming pared 5 bases from V and 5 bases from J, leaving 19 bases between. Written as DNA, the CDR3 is TGTGCCAGCAGTCCTCCGGGACTAAAGGGCGATCAGCCCCAGCATTTT. Amino acid sequence: CASSPPGLKGDQPQHF.

This rearrangement joins TRBV6-5 to TRBJ2-1, with TRBD2 matching over 8 bases. The CDR3 contains 15 residues. The germline gives CDR1 MNHEY, CDR2 SVGAGI. J gave up 4 bases and V 2 bases, and 4 bases lay outside the gene matches. CDR3: CASSYTSGGYNEQFF. The CDR3, as DNA: TGTGCCAGCAGTTACACGTCGGGGGGGTACAATGAGCAGTTCTTC.

CDR3 in amino acids: CASSANQPQHF. CDR3 coding DNA: TGTGCCAGCAGCGCGAATCAGCCCCAGCATTTT. The V call is TRBV28, the J call TRBJ1-5; D not certain. V shed 6 bases and J shed 4 bases, with 4 bases lying between them. Germline loops: CDR1 MDHEN, CDR2 SYDVKM. This CDR3 contains 11 residues.

This chain joins TRBV6-2 or TRBV6-3 and TRBJ2-5, with a possible D match to TRBD2 (5 bases). This CDR3 region has 12 residues. Trimming removed 5 bases from V and 2 bases from J, with 6 bases in between. Germline V gives CDR1 MNHEY, CDR2 SVGEGT. CDR3 sequence reads: CASSTRQETQYF. For the CDR3, the DNA is TGTGCCAGCAGTACTAGGCAAGAGACCCAGTACTTC.

The V and J genes are TRBV7-8 and TRBJ2-5; D might be TRBD2 (5 bases). Germline V gene sequence: CDR1 SGHVS, CDR2 FQNEAQ. The CDR3 spans 16 residues. V dropped 3 bases and J dropped 2 bases, with 16 bases sitting between them. CDR3 residues: CASSFNRLPGQETQYF. CDR3 sequence (DNA): TGTGCCAGCAGCTTCAATCGACTACCAGGACAAGAGACCCAGTACTTC. Full variable domain (rest looked up from reference TRBV7-8 and TRBJ2-5): GAGVSQSPRYKVAKRGQDVALRCDPISGHVSLFWYQQALGQGPEFLTYFQNEAQLDKSGLPSDRFFAERPEGSVSTLKIQRTQQEDSAVYLCASSFNRLPGQETQYFGPGTRLLVL.

This clone was recorded a few times. The chain uses TRBV7-2 and TRBJ2-7; TRBD1 aligns across 8 bases. The CDR3 consists of 14 residues. Trimming cost V 0 bases and J 3 bases; bases outside gene matches: 1. The germline V gene encodes CDR1 SGHTA and CDR2 FQGNSA. The CDR3 protein is CASSLATGDYEQYF. In DNA form, the CDR3 reads TGTGCCAGCAGCTTAGCGACAGGGGACTACGAGCAGTACTTC. Filled out from reference TRBV7-2 and TRBJ2-7, the complete variable domain reads GAGVSQSPSNKVTEKGKDVELRCDPISGHTALYWYRQSLGQGLEFLIYFQGNSAPDKSGLPSDRFSAERTGGSVSTLTIQRTQQEDSAVYLCASSLATGDYEQYFGPGTRLTVT.

This rearrangement joins TRBV6-6 to TRBJ2-7, with 9 bases that match TRBD2. The length of the CDR3 is 16 residues. The V and J ends lost 3 bases and 3 bases, in that order; junction bases with no gene match: 9. Germline V gene lookup returns CDR1 MNHNY and CDR2 SVGAGI (reference sequence). DNA for the CDR3: TGTGCCAGCAGTTATCTCCCAGCGGGGGGCCACTACGAGCAGTACTTC. It yields the protein CASSYLPAGGHYEQYF.

The chain carries TRBV20-1 and TRBJ1-1; D is unclear. Trimming pared 1 base from V and 12 bases from J, leaving 9 bases between. This CDR3 has 10 residues. Germline lookup yields CDR1 DFQATT and CDR2 SNEGSKA (reference sequence). The CDR3: CSARGTHTFF. CDR3 nucleotides: TGCAGTGCTAGAGGTACACATACTTTCTTT.